The entry below gives a single T cell receptor (beta chain) sequence along with its context. The specificity of this receptor is unknown. It has no much larger one-base neighbor in the sample; base qualities were not kept. This record belongs to a study of metastatic and nonmetastatic thyroid tumors (dated by TCRdb to about 2020). As for the study more broadly: For patients with malignant and with benign thyroid disease, the researchers compared repertoires between peripheral blood samples and tumor or nodule tissue samples. The research as a whole found: In both blood and tumor samples, TCR beta diversity was reported to be significantly higher in malignant tumors than in benign nodules.

The germline V gene yields MDHEN for CDR1 and SYDVKM for CDR2. V is pruned by 8 bases and J by 4 bases, leaving 11 bases of the junction without a gene match. The CDR3, cysteine through phenylalanine, is 15 amino acids long. Only the CDR3 DNA is retained, 45 bases long and in frame from the first base. The library was built by means of PCR. Sequencing instrument: Illumina HiSeq 4000. High-throughput sequencing was used to profile the CDR3 region of the TCR beta-chain in every patient. As for how the authors treated the data: Drawing on CDR3 differences between clinicopathological groups, the researchers built a classifier meant to tell apart patients with distant-metastatic papillary thyroid cancer. Repertoire diversity was assessed with the Shannon index, and tumor-blood repertoire similarity with the Morisita-Horn index. TCRdb reprocessing: public reads trimmed at Q25 with fastp, clones called with MiXCR, in-frame beta chains kept. The V and J calls come from TCRdb's annotation, not from the publication. In this sample the table shows 25,000 to 30,000 clones, around 4% of which occur a single time. The ten largest clonotypes hold under 25% of the sample.

None of the patients had been given any treatment before thyroid surgery. Using T-cell receptor beta sequencing, the study looked back at clinical samples from patients collected from the early 2010s to the late 2010s. Recombination joined TRBV28 with TRBJ1-5, with 7 central nucleotides matching TRBD1. Sequenced input: blood. The clonotype originates from a female donor with papillary thyroid cancer or a benign thyroid nodule (not recorded which). Some clones in this sample may be carry-over from other donors' samples. The DNA reads TGTGCCAGCCGCCCGCCAGGGGGACTAAATCAGCCCCAGCATTTT. Its amino acids are CASRPPGGLNQPQHF.